This TCR beta chain was retrieved from a study of blood T cell repertoires in COVID-19. Study in general: Both acute and convalescent COVID-19 samples were obtained from the United States, Italy and Spain. In each case, the material was cDNA or gDNA derived from T cells, B-cell-depleted T cells, or PBMCs.

A single count supports this clone. Repertoires were generated with immunoSEQ multiplex PCR, while TCRdb's copy carries only in-frame clones and drops some. The sample lists about 320,000 clones, just over 85% occurring once. This CDR3 has 15 amino acids. Between the trimmed V and J ends, which lost 2 bases and 2 bases, there was a span of 13 bases. Germline V gene data show CDR1 as LNHNV and CDR2 as YYDKDF (reference sequence). Grouping used clinical history reported by participants in a survey and questionnaire. The sequence came from a woman aged 18-30 years who had recovered from COVID-19. V usage is TRBV15 and J usage is TRBJ2-7, with D perhaps TRBD1 (6 bases). The sample taken for sequencing was PBMCs or T cells enriched from blood (not recorded which). The CDR3 nucleotides read TGTGCCACCAGCAGACGTCAGGGGCCAACCTACGAGCAGTACTTC. Residues: CATSRRQGPTYEQYF.